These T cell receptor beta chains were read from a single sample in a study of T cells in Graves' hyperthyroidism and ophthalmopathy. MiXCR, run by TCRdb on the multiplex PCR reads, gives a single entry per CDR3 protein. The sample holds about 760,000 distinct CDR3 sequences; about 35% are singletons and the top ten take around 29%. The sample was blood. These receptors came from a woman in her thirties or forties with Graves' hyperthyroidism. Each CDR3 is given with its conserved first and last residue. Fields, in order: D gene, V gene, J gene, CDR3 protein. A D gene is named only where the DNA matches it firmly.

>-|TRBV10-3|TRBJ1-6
CAISYSGRLGSPLHF
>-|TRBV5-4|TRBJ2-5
CASSLQGVVTQYF
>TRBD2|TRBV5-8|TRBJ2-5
CASSLLLAGETQYF
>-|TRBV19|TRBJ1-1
CASSMGGGTEAFF
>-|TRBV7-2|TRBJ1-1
CASSLNTGSTEAFF
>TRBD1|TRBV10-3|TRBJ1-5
CAISDSGRGYQPQHF
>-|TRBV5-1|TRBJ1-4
CASSLPSGMRNEKLFF
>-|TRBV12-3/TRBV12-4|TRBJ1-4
CASSYPTGTSEKLFF
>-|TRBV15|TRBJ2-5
CATSSPGRRETQYF
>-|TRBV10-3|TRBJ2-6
CAISESGSGANVLTF
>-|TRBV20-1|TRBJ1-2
CSASQGYYGYTF
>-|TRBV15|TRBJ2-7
CATSYWDESYEQYF
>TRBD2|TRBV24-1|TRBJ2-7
CATSDWTSGRTYEQYF
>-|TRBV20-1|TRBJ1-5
CSASQGYSNQPQHF
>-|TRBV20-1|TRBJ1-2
CSARDTGGWGYTF
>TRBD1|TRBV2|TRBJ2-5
CASSGGTGRETQYF
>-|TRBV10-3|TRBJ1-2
CAISRTDYNGYTF
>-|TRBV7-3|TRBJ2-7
CASSSPSVQGYEQYF
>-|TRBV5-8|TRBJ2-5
CASSSPRLETQYF
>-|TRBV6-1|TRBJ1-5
CASSEDLAGTTDQPQHF
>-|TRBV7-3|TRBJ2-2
CASSQAGPNTGELFF
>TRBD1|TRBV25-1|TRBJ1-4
CASSESGTGLLKLFF
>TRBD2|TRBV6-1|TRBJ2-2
CASSGRTSGIWSVGSGELFF
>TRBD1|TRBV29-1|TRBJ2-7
CSVYGGLPGTGFYEQYF
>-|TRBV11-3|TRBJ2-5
CASSLSTTGETQYF
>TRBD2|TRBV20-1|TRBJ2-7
CSARLASYEQYF
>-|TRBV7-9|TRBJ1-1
CASSPRAGAMNTEAFF
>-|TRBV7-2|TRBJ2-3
CASSLVRAVGDTQYF
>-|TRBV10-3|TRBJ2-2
CAISEQDVNTGELFF
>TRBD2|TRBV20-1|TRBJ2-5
CSVLGLAGKETQYF
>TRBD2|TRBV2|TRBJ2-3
CASSEARKTSGANF
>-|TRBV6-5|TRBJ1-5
CASSASRAAGNQPQHF
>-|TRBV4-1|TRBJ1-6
CASSQGLNSPLHF
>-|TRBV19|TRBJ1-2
CASSDTFYGYTF
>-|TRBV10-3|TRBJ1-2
CAISESIGGYYGYTF
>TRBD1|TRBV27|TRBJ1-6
CASSYDRVGISPLHF
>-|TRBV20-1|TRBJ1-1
CSAPRSGGGLNTEAFF
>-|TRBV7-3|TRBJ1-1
CASSFSGQPNTEAFF
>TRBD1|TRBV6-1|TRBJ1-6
CASTRNRGGLPLHF
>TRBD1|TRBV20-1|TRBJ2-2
CSTARGTGGGELFF
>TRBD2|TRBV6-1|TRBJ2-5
CASQRGIEETQYF
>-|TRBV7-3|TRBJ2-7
CASSLSRGANYEQYF
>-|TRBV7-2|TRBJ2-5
CASSYSGQEDGETQYF
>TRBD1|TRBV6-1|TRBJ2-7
CASGGTGRSEQYF
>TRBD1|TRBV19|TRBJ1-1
CASRDRGNENTEAFF
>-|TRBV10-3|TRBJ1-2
CAISLESSNYGYTF